The 8 T cell receptor beta chains below all came from one sample that was sequenced in a study of spatial heterogeneity in lung cancer. Via MiXCR, TCRdb re-called the 5' RACE reads, giving one row per CDR3 protein. This table has 45,000 to 50,000 distinct CDR3 sequences, approximately 10% appearing once. Time point reported: blood at routine non-recurrence follow-up after resection. Sequencing was performed on PBMCs, taken at follow-up. The receptors were gathered from a male donor with early-stage non-small cell lung cancer.

This clonotype was counted many times. The chain is built from TRBV4-3 and TRBJ2-2; no clear D gene. There are 16 residues in the CDR3. V lost 1 base, J lost 0 bases, and 9 bases lay in between. Per germline, CDR1 LGHNA and CDR2 YSLEER. The CDR3 sequence: CASSQAADANTGELFF. In DNA, the CDR3 is TGCGCCAGCAGCCAAGCGGCGGATGCGAACACCGGGGAGCTGTTTTTT.

A remark on this clonotype: A read error is possible here, since a much larger clone lies one base away. The chain is built from TRBV7-8 and TRBJ2-7; D perhaps matches TRBD1 (6 bases). Germline loops: CDR1 SGHVS, CDR2 FQNEAQ. Trimming left V 5 bases short and J 3 bases short, with 14 bases between. The length of the CDR3 is 14 residues. DNA of the CDR3: TGTGCCAGCAGCCTACCGGAACAGGGCTACGAGCAGTACTTC. It is translated as CASSLPEQGYEQYF. Based on the CDR3 plus reference TRBV7-8 and TRBJ2-7, the full variable domain is GAGVSQSPRYKVAKRGQDVALRCDPISGHVSLFWYQQALGQGPEFLTYFQNEAQLDKSGLPSDRFFAERPEGSVSTLKIQRTQQEDSAVYLCASSLPEQGYEQYFGPGTRLTVT.

CDR3 bases: TGCGCCAGCAGCCAAGGGTCCTCAGACAATGAGCAGTTCTTC. It encodes CASSQGSSDNEQFF. This chain joins TRBV4-3 and TRBJ2-1; D is unclear. The germline gives CDR1 LGHNA, CDR2 YSLEER. V lost 1 base, J lost 5 bases, and 9 bases lay in between. The CDR3 covers 14 residues.

This clonotype was found many times. The genes are TRBV7-6 and TRBJ1-3; D is undetermined. The CDR3 consists of 16 residues. Trimming removed 2 bases at V and 0 bases at J, with 11 bases between. The germline CDR1 and CDR2 sequences are SGHVS and FNYEAQ. The CDR3 bases are TGTGCCAGCAGCTTACAGCCAGTACTCTCTGGAAACACCATATATTTT. Protein sequence: CASSLQPVLSGNTIYF.

There are a few counts of this clonotype. The CDR3 region is CASSPLGGHSGANVLTF. The CDR3 nucleotides are TGCGCCAGCAGCCCCCTGGGGGGCCACTCTGGGGCCAACGTCCTGACTTTC. The chain couples TRBV5-1 to TRBJ2-6, with D perhaps assigned TRBD1 or TRBD2 (6 bases each). The CDR3 loop spans 17 amino acids. The V end lost 4 bases, the J end lost 0 bases, and 14 bases lay between the germline ends. Per germline, CDR1 SGHRS and CDR2 YFSETQ.

The chain has TRBV2 and TRBJ2-7; TRBD1 might be the D (7 bases). This CDR3 has 13 amino acids. The germline gives CDR1 SNHLY, CDR2 FYNNEI. With 1 base removed from V and 12 bases from J, the gap between germline ends came to 16 bases. The DNA of the CDR3 is TGTGCCAGCAGTGAAGGGAGGGACAGAAAGTCGTACTTC. This codes for CASSEGRDRKSYF.

A few counts support this clonotype. The V call is TRBV2, the J call TRBJ2-5; TRBD1 is a possible D gene (5 bases). This CDR3 has 14 amino acids. V shed 4 bases and J shed 0 bases, with 9 bases lying between them. Germline CDR1 SNHLY, CDR2 FYNNEI. CDR3 coding DNA: TGTGCCAGCAGTGGGACACAGTACCAAGAGACCCAGTACTTC. Encoded protein: CASSGTQYQETQYF.

This clonotype occurred a few times. The J gene is TRBJ2-7, the V gene TRBV2; 14 positions agree with TRBD2. CDR1 is SNHLY and CDR2 is FYNNEI in the germline V gene. The CDR3 is 14 residues long. V was clipped by 8 bases and J by 7 bases; unmatched bases: 7. The CDR3 reads CASSGTSGSREQYF. Here the CDR3 DNA reads TGTGCCAGCTCCGGGACTAGCGGGAGTCGGGAGCAGTACTTC.